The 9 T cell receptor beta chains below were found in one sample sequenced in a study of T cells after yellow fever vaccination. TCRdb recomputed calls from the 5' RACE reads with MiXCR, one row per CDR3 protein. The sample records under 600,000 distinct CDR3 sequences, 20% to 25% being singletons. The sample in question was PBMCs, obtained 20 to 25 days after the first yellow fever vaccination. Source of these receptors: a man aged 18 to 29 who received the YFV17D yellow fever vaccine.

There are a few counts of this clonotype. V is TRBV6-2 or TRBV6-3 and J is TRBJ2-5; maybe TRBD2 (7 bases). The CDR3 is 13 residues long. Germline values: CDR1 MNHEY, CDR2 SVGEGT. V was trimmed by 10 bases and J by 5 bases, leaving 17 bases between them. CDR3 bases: TGTGCCACCCTTCGCGGGGGCGGTGAGACCCAGTACTTC. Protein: CATLRGGGETQYF.

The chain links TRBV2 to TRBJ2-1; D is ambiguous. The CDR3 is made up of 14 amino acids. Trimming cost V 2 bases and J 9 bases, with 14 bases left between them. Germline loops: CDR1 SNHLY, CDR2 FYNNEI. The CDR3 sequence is CASSELGEWSEQFF. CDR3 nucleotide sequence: TGTGCCAGCAGTGAATTAGGCGAGTGGTCTGAGCAGTTCTTC.

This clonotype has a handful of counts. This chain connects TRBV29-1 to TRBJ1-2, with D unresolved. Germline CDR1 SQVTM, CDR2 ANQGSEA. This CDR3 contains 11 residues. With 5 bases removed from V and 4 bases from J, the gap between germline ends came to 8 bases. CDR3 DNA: TGCAGCGTTAGCTCGGCCTATGGCTACACCTTC. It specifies CSVSSAYGYTF.

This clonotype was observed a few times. CDR3 protein: CATGGGFNPLGPRFF. The CDR3 nucleotides are TGTGCCACCGGGGGGGGATTTAATCCTTTGGGGCCGCGATTCTTC. The chain combines TRBV15 with TRBJ2-1; 7 bases match TRBD2. The CDR3 sequence is 15 residues long. The germline V gene has CDR1 LNHNV and CDR2 YYDKDF (reference sequence). With 8 bases clipped from V and 16 bases from J, the junction kept 23 bases outside the gene matches.

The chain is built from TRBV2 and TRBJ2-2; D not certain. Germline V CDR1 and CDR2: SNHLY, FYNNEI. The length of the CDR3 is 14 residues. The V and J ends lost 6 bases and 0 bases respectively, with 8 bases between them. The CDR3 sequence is CASRPSANTGELFF. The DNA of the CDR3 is TGTGCCAGCAGACCTAGTGCGAACACCGGGGAGCTGTTTTTT.

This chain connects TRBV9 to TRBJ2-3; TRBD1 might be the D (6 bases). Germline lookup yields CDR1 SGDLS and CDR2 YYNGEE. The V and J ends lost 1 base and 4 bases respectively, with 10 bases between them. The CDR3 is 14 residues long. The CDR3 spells CASSVTGMADTQYF. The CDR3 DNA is TGTGCCAGCAGCGTAACAGGGATGGCAGATACGCAGTATTTT.

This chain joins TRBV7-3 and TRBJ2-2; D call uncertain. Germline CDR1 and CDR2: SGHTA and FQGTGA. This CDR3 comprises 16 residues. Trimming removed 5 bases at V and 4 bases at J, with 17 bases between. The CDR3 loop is CASSPTGFGLTGELFF. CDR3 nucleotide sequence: TGTGCCAGCAGCCCGACCGGTTTTGGCCTCACCGGGGAGCTGTTTTTT.

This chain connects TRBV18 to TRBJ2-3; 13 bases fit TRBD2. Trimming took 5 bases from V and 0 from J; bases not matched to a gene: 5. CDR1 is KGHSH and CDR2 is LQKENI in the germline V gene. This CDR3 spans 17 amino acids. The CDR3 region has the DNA TGTGCCAGCTCAACGGGACTAGCGGGGCTTAGCACAGATACGCAGTATTTT. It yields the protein CASSTGLAGLSTDTQYF.

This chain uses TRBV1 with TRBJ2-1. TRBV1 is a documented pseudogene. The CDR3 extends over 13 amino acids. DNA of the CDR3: TGCACCAGCAGCCAGGACCTTACAATTGAGCAGTTCTTC. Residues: CTSSQDLTIEQFF.